The clone carrying this T cell receptor (beta chain) has a handful of counts. Its antigen remains unidentified. The J segment lost 2 bases and the V segment lost 5 bases, leaving 3 bases of the junction unmatched. The CDR3 length is 15 residues. The germline gives CDR1 SGHRS, CDR2 YFSETQ. Some clones are missing from TCRdb's copy, which holds only in-frame ones; the method was immunoSEQ multiplex PCR. The table records about 10,000 clones, 65% to 70% of them present only once. The sample comes from a study of chemoradiotherapy in HPV16-positive cancers. Study-level results: Candidate HPV-specific clones and E7-related TCR motifs grew in tumor during treatment. The functional HPV-specific definition rests on just a couple of HPV16-positive patients.

The clonotype originates from a human donor with HPV-associated anogenital cancer. V is TRBV5-1 and J is TRBJ2-5; 13 positions agree with TRBD2. This material was acquired from a patient who underwent chemoradiotherapy. CDR3: CASSTSGGVQETQYF. The CDR3 DNA follows: TGCGCCAGCAGTACTAGCGGGGGGGTACAAGAGACCCAGTACTTC. Drawing the rest from reference TRBV5-1 and TRBJ2-5, the complete variable domain is KAGVTQTPRYLIKTRGQQVTLSCSPISGHRSVSWYQQTPGQGLQFLFEYFSETQRNKGNFPGRFSGRQFSNSRSEMNVSTLELGDSALYLCASSTSGGVQETQYFGPGTRLLVL.